A selection of T cell receptor beta chains follows, all from one sample in a study of cytomegalovirus exposure and HLA in healthy donors. Data came from immunoSEQ multiplex PCR; TCRdb stores just in-frame clones and leaves some out. Among fewer than 200,000 clones listed, 70% to 85% were seen once. Sequencing input: PBMCs. These receptors originate from a man aged 25 to 40 in good health and CMV-seropositive. Each CDR3 is given with its conserved first and last residue. The order of the fields is D gene, V gene, J gene, clone size, CDR3 protein, CDR3 DNA. D genes are given only for firm matches. The size field is filled for only some rows; it gives once, few, many or a size class.

D: .; V: TRBV9; J: TRBJ1-5; size: .; CDR3: CASSVGQDNQPQHF; DNA: TGTGCCAGCAGCGTAGGGCAGGACAATCAGCCCCAGCATTTT
D: .; V: TRBV5-6; J: TRBJ1-5; size: .; CDR3: CASSSKGGGQPQHF; DNA: TGTGCCAGCAGCTCCAAGGGAGGAGGACAGCCCCAGCATTTT
D: .; V: TRBV19; J: TRBJ2-6; size: .; CDR3: CASSSSGTPSGANVLTF; DNA: TGTGCCAGTAGTAGCTCGGGGACACCCTCTGGGGCCAACGTCCTGACTTTC
D: .; V: TRBV28; J: TRBJ2-7; size: once; CDR3: CASSRGYEQYF; DNA: TGTGCCAGTTCAAGAGGCTACGAGCAGTACTTC
D: .; V: TRBV5-1; J: TRBJ2-5; size: .; CDR3: CASSLVPGLGTQYF; DNA: TGCGCCAGCAGCTTGGTACCGGGGTTGGGGACCCAGTACTTC
D: .; V: TRBV29-1; J: TRBJ2-5; size: .; CDR3: CSVPPPYREMGQETQYF; DNA: TGCAGCGTTCCGCCTCCTTACAGGGAAATGGGACAAGAGACCCAGTACTTC
D: TRBD1; V: TRBV5-6; J: TRBJ1-1; size: .; CDR3: CASSLGTVNTEAFF; DNA: TGTGCCAGCAGCCTTGGGACAGTTAACACTGAAGCTTTCTTT
D: .; V: TRBV19; J: TRBJ2-7; size: .; CDR3: CASSLGAGTGYEQYF; DNA: TGTGCCAGTAGTCTCGGGGCCGGGACTGGCTACGAGCAGTACTTC
D: .; V: TRBV2; J: TRBJ1-2; size: .; CDR3: CASSEASSYGYTF; DNA: TGTGCCAGCAGTGAAGCGAGTTCCTATGGCTACACCTTC
D: .; V: TRBV27; J: TRBJ1-5; size: .; CDR3: CASTGPTDSNHQPQHF; DNA: TGTGCCAGCACCGGTCCCACTGATTCTAACCATCAGCCCCAGCATTTT
D: .; V: TRBV30; J: TRBJ2-1; size: .; CDR3: CAWSVREGQFF; DNA: TGTGCCTGGAGTGTACGAGAGGGGCAGTTCTTC
D: TRBD1; V: TRBV25-1; J: TRBJ2-3; size: once; CDR3: CASSETGGADTQYF; DNA: TGTGCCAGCAGTGAGACAGGGGGCGCAGATACGCAGTATTTT
D: TRBD1; V: TRBV7-3; J: TRBJ2-3; size: few; CDR3: CASRQTGVDTQYF; DNA: TGTGCCAGCAGACAAACAGGGGTGGATACGCAGTATTTT
D: TRBD1; V: TRBV7-9; J: TRBJ2-5; size: .; CDR3: CASSLELTGSTQETQYF; DNA: TGTGCCAGCAGCTTAGAACTGACAGGGTCTACCCAAGAGACCCAGTACTTC
D: TRBD1; V: TRBV7-8; J: TRBJ2-7; size: .; CDR3: CASSPSQGAYEQYF; DNA: TGTGCCAGCAGCCCCTCGCAGGGGGCTTACGAGCAGTACTTC
D: .; V: TRBV6-1; J: TRBJ1-4; size: few; CDR3: CTSSVQENEKLFF; DNA: TGTACCAGCAGTGTACAGGAAAATGAAAAACTGTTTTTT
D: .; V: TRBV5-1; J: TRBJ2-5; size: once; CDR3: CASSLADRDQETQYF; DNA: TGCGCCAGCAGCTTGGCCGACAGAGATCAAGAGACCCAGTACTTC
D: .; V: TRBV30; J: TRBJ2-6; size: .; CDR3: CASNGFSGANVLTF; DNA: TGTGCCTCGAACGGTTTCTCCGGGGCCAACGTCCTGACTTTC
D: .; V: TRBV5-1; J: TRBJ1-1; size: few; CDR3: CASSRAVGDTEAFF; DNA: TGCGCCAGCAGCCGTGCGGTAGGAGACACTGAAGCTTTCTTT
D: TRBD2; V: TRBV27; J: TRBJ2-3; size: .; CDR3: CASSLGLAGGVTDTQYF; DNA: TGTGCCAGCAGCCTAGGACTAGCGGGGGGAGTCACAGATACGCAGTATTTT
D: .; V: TRBV9; J: TRBJ1-4; size: .; CDR3: CASSSSPGLNEKLFF; DNA: TGTGCCAGCAGCTCCTCTCCAGGCCTTAATGAAAAACTGTTTTTT
D: .; V: TRBV5-5; J: TRBJ2-7; size: .; CDR3: CASSLPSVHEQYF; DNA: TGTGCCAGCAGCTTGCCTAGCGTCCACGAGCAGTACTTC
D: TRBD2; V: TRBV19; J: TRBJ2-3; size: .; CDR3: CASSNLAGVTDTQYF; DNA: TGTGCCAGTAGTAATCTAGCGGGGGTCACAGATACGCAGTATTTT
D: .; V: TRBV4-3; J: TRBJ1-2; size: .; CDR3: CASSPSELGGYGYTF; DNA: TGCGCCAGCAGCCCCTCCGAACTGGGGGGCTATGGCTACACCTTC
D: .; V: TRBV7-9; J: TRBJ2-1; size: .; CDR3: CASSASGLYNEQFF; DNA: TGTGCCAGCAGCGCGAGCGGGCTATACAATGAGCAGTTCTTC
D: .; V: TRBV6-6; J: TRBJ2-7; size: .; CDR3: CASRIQVGVGEQYF; DNA: TGTGCCAGCAGAATACAGGTTGGGGTCGGTGAGCAGTACTTC
D: TRBD1; V: TRBV4-2; J: TRBJ1-2; size: .; CDR3: CASSQFDRGHGYTF; DNA: TGTGCCAGCAGCCAATTCGACAGGGGCCATGGCTACACCTTC